Sequencing of this T cell receptor beta chain was carried out in a study of OX40 agonist ivuxolimab in advanced cancers. Clones were read by immunoSEQ multiplex PCR, and TCRdb kept only the in-frame ones, dropping some. The sample has 60,000 to 80,000 clones, 70% to 90% seen once; the top ten hold around 8.2%. This CDR3 has 15 amino acids. Between the trimmed V and J ends, which lost 5 bases and 0 bases, there was a span of 8 bases. Germline CDR1 reads LNHDA; CDR2 reads SQIVND (reference sequence). This clone was detected once. What it binds is unknown. The study, taken as a whole, reports: With doses of 0.1-3.0 mg/kg, partial responders showed among the lowest clonal expansion. Averaged across samples, CD8+ T cells carried more expanded clones than CD4+ did. At 0.1 to 3.0 mg/kg and by week 6, CD4+ and CD8+ T cells in the blood had expanded clonally.

Sequenced material: CD4+ or CD8+ T cells sorted from blood, taken in a trial of the OX40 agonist ivuxolimab. The rearrangement joins TRBV19 to TRBJ2-6; the D is unclear. The TCR was taken from an adult with an advanced solid tumor such as melanoma, head and neck, liver or kidney cancer. This CDR3 reads CASSVSGSGANVLTF. The CDR3 nucleotides are TGTGCCAGTAGTGTTTCAGGCTCTGGGGCCAACGTCCTGACTTTC.